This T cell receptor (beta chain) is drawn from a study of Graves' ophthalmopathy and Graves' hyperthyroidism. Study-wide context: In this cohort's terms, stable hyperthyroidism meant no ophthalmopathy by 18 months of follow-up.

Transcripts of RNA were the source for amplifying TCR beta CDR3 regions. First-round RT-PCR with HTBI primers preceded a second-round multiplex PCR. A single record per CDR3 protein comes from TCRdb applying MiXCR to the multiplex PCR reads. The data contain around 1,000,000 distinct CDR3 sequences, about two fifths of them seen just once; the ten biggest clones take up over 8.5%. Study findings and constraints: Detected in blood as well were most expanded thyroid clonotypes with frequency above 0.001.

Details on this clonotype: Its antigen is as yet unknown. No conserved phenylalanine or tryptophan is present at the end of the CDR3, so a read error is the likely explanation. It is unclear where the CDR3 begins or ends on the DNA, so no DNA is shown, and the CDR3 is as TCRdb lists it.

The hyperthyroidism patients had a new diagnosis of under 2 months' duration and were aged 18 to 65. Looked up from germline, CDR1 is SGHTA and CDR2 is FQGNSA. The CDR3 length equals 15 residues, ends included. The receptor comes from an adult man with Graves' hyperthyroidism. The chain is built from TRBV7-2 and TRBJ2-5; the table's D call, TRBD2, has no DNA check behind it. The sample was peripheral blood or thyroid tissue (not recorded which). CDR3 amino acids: CASSSQPGLAGGPNT.